This T cell receptor (beta chain) was identified during a study of blood T cell repertoires in COVID-19. About the research overall: Donors in the United States, Italy and Spain gave samples during acute or convalescent COVID-19. T cells, B-cell-depleted T cells, or PBMCs provided the cDNA or gDNA that served as material.

In the authors' workflow: Using reference gene primer amplification, nucleated cell counts were estimated. TCRdb keeps only in-frame clones here, not all; method: immunoSEQ multiplex PCR. V, J and clone size reflect that table, while D and trimming were determined from the DNA. Among some 160,000 clones, 78% were seen once, and the ten largest hold about 15%. This TCR was sampled from a woman older than 75 with acute or convalescent COVID-19. The sample consisted of peripheral blood.

The CDR3 coding sequence is TGCGCCAGCCGGCCAAGCGGGGGGGCGGCCGGGGAGCTGTTTTTT. It specifies CASRPSGGAAGELFF. The V call is TRBV10-2, the J call TRBJ2-2, with 10 bases aligning to TRBD2. CDR3 length: 15 amino acids. Germline loops: CDR1 WSHSY, CDR2 SAAADI. Trimming took 8 bases from V and 6 from J; bases not matched to a gene: 9.